In its sample, the clone carrying this T cell receptor (beta chain) was seen once. Other DNA sequences in the same sample also yield this CDR3. The J segment lost 3 bases and the V segment lost 0 bases, leaving 7 bases of the junction unmatched. The V gene's germline CDR1 is SGHNT and CDR2 YYREEE (reference sequence). CDR3 length: 16 residues. Participant ages covered roughly 18 to 89 years across 24 US areas. In assigning cohorts, the study relied on participant-reported clinical history. Sequencing used immunoSEQ multiplex PCR; TCRdb keeps in-frame clones, though not all of them. The repertoire has about 350,000 clones, more than 70% of them found once; the top ten carry approximately 1%. These data belong to a study of blood T cell repertoires in COVID-19.

Sequencing input: PBMCs or T cells enriched from blood (not recorded which). The genes are TRBV5-4 and TRBJ2-3; TRBD1 matches 7 bases. The TCR sequence derives from a woman in her thirties who had been exposed to COVID-19. The CDR3 DNA is TGTGCCAGCAGCTTGGCCGACAGGGTTGGGACAGATACGCAGTATTTT. It encodes CASSLADRVGTDTQYF.